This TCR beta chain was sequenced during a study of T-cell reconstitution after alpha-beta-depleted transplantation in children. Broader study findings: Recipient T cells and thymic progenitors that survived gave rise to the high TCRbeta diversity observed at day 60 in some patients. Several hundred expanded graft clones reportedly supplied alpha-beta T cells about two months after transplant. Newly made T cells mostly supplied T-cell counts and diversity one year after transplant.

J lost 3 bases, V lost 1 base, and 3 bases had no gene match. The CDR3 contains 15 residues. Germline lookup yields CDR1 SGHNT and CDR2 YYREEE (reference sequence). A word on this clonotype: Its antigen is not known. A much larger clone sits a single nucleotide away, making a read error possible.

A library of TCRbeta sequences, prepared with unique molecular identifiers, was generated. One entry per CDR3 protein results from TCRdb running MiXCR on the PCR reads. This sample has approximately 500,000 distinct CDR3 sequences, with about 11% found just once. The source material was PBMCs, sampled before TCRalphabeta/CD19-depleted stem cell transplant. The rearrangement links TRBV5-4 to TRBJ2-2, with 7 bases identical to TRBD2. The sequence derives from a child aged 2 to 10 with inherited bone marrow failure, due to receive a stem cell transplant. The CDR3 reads CASSLFTSDTGELFF. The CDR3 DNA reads TGTGCCAGCAGCTTGTTTACTAGCGACACCGGGGAGCTGTTTTTT.